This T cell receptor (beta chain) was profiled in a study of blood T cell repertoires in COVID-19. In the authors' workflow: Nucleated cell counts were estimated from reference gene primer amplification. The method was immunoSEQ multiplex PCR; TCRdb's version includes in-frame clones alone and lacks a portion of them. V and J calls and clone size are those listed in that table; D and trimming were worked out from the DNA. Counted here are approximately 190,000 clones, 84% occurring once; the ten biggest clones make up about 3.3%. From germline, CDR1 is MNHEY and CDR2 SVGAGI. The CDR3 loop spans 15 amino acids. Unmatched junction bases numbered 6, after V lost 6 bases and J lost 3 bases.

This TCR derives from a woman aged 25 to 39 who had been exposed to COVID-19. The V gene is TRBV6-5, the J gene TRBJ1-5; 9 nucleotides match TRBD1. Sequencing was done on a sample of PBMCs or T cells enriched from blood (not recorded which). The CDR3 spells CASRNTGGYNQPQHF. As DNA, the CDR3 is TGTGCCAGCAGGAATACAGGGGGCTACAATCAGCCCCAGCATTTT.